Included here is one T cell receptor (beta chain) sequence, with context. Its antigen is still unknown. This entry belongs to a study of cytomegalovirus exposure and HLA in healthy donors. The study's findings and limits: DRB1 showed the most TCR associations and HLA-C the fewest in a later analysis, as rates varied by HLA locus. A later analysis linked a missense variant in DCLRE1C to the trimming of TCR beta V and J genes. Altogether, 150 or so TCR beta chains were recorded as cytomegalovirus-associated.

Trimming cost V 0 bases and J 3 bases, with 7 bases left between them. Germline V CDR1 and CDR2: SGHRS, YFSETQ. The CDR3 length is 13 residues. PCR was performed using 60 Vbeta and 13 Jbeta primers. Clones were sequenced by immunoSEQ multiplex PCR, and TCRdb holds only the in-frame ones, with some missing. The repertoire consists of approximately 190,000 clones, with 82% occurring once and the leading ten covering about 0.8%. The clonotype originates from a woman between 18 and 29 years old in good health and CMV-seronegative. Sequencing input: PBMCs. The chain employs TRBV5-1 and TRBJ2-7, with unresolved D. Written as DNA, the CDR3 is TGCGCCAGCAGCTTGGAGCCAGGCTACGAGCAGTACTTC. Translated: CASSLEPGYEQYF.